What follows are 23 T cell receptor beta chains derived from one specimen sequenced in a study of T cell responses to AZD1222 COVID-19 vaccine. TCRdb keeps only in-frame clones here, not all; method: immunoSEQ multiplex PCR. The repertoire includes some 150,000 clones, 80% to 95% of them detected once, and 0.91% sits in the top ten. The starting material was peripheral blood, obtained on day 0 of MenACWY control vaccination. These receptors were collected from an adult in good health.

This chain uses TRBV12-5 with TRBJ1-1; 7 bases line up with TRBD1. The CDR3 has 17 residues. CDR1 LGHNT and CDR2 FRNRAP come from the germline V gene. J lost 3 bases, V lost 2 bases, and 12 bases had no gene match. CDR3 region: CASGLILTGVDHTEAFF. The CDR3 DNA reads as TGTGCTAGTGGTTTGATCCTCACAGGGGTTGATCACACTGAAGCTTTCTTT.

The chain carries TRBV18 and TRBJ2-7; no definite D call. V dropped 6 bases and J dropped 3 bases, with 12 bases sitting between them. The length of the CDR3 is 13 residues. The germline gives CDR1 KGHSH, CDR2 LQKENI. The CDR3 loop reads CASSGGAGYEQYF. CDR3 nucleotides: TGTGCCAGCTCCGGCGGCGCAGGCTACGAGCAGTACTTC.

The gene calls are TRBV6-5 and TRBJ2-7; 7 bases are a match to TRBD2. Looked up from germline, CDR1 is MNHEY and CDR2 is SVGAGI. V shed 2 bases, J shed 2 bases, and the junction held 9 bases outside the gene matches. This CDR3 has 16 amino acids. The DNA for the CDR3 is TGTGCCAGCAGTTACACTGGGGGGGGGAAGACCTACGAGCAGTACTTC. This gives the protein CASSYTGGGKTYEQYF.

V usage is TRBV19 and J usage is TRBJ2-7; no reliable D call. V gave up 6 bases and J gave up 4 bases, with 16 bases separating them. Germline lookup yields CDR1 LNHDA and CDR2 SQIVND (reference sequence). The CDR3 is 14 residues long. The CDR3 is CASRNSRASYEQYF. In nucleotides, the CDR3 is TGTGCCAGTAGGAACTCCCGTGCCTCGTACGAGCAGTACTTC.

This chain joins TRBV6-5 and TRBJ1-1, with 12 bases fitting TRBD1. Germline CDR1 is MNHEY and CDR2 is SVGAGI. Trimming took 4 bases from V and 3 from J; bases not matched to a gene: 6. The CDR3 runs 16 residues. The CDR3 DNA is TGTGCCAGCAGTTTCGGGGGGGACAGGGGGCACACTGAAGCTTTCTTT. The encoded protein is CASSFGGDRGHTEAFF.

Here the CDR3 reads CASSLVPYEQFF. The CDR3 coding sequence is TGTGCCAGCAGCTTAGTACCGTATGAGCAGTTCTTC. The J gene is TRBJ2-1, the V gene TRBV7-9; the D is unclear. The CDR3 has 12 residues. Germline V CDR1 and CDR2: SEHNR, FQNEAQ (reference sequence). Trimming shortened V by 1 base and J by 8 bases, and 6 bases separated the two germline ends.

The chain uses TRBV7-9 and TRBJ2-7; the D gene is possibly TRBD1 (6 bases). CDR3 size: 15 residues. Trimming pared 1 base from V and 5 bases from J, leaving 15 bases between. Germline V lookup: CDR1 SEHNR, CDR2 FQNEAQ (reference sequence). The chain's CDR3 is CASSLVDRLPHEQYF. Here the CDR3 DNA reads TGTGCCAGCAGCTTAGTTGACAGGCTGCCCCACGAGCAGTACTTC.

This rearrangement joins TRBV7-9 to TRBJ2-2; 7 nucleotides agree with TRBD1. Germline V lookup: CDR1 SEHNR, CDR2 FQNEAQ (reference sequence). J gave up 9 bases and V 1 base, and 5 bases lay outside the gene matches. CDR3 length: 14 residues. CDR3 residues: CASSLGTGSRELFF. CDR3 DNA sequence: TGTGCCAGCAGCTTAGGGACAGGTTCCAGGGAGCTGTTTTTT.

This clone was found once. The chain employs TRBV4-3 and TRBJ1-1, with 9 bases matching TRBD1. Germline V gene sequence: CDR1 LGHNA, CDR2 YSLEER. The CDR3 covers 17 residues. The junction had 9 bases not matched to a gene; V was cut back by 3 bases and J by 1 base. CDR3 amino acids: CASSQGSGQGSNTEAFF. The CDR3 region has the DNA TGCGCCAGCAGCCAGGGATCGGGACAGGGATCGAACACTGAAGCTTTCTTT.

This chain connects TRBV18 to TRBJ2-3; D might be TRBD2 (5 bases). V was pared by 2 bases and J by 1 base, with 7 bases between. Germline V gene sequence: CDR1 KGHSH, CDR2 LQKENI. The CDR3 covers 14 residues. In nucleotides, the CDR3 is TGTGCCAGCTCACCAGAGGGCCGCACAGATACGCAGTATTTT. Translation: CASSPEGRTDTQYF.

The rearrangement uses TRBV11-1 and TRBJ2-2; the D gene is possibly TRBD2 (6 bases). The CDR3 totals 16 residues. Germline V gene sequence: CDR1 SGHAT, CDR2 FQDESV (reference sequence). V was cut by 0 bases and J by 5 bases, with 13 bases left in between. This CDR3 reads CASSLARRDVTGELFF. The CDR3 coding sequence is TGTGCCAGCAGCTTAGCCAGGCGGGACGTGACCGGGGAGCTGTTTTTT.

V and J are TRBV7-8 and TRBJ2-7; TRBD2 aligns across 8 bases. This CDR3 region has 14 residues. Germline CDR1 is SGHVS and CDR2 is FQNEAQ. J gave up 1 base and V 3 bases, and 2 bases lay outside the gene matches. The CDR3 DNA sequence: TGTGCCAGCAGCTTGGGACTAGATTCCTACGAGCAGTACTTC. Encoded protein: CASSLGLDSYEQYF.

The chain carries TRBV5-1 and TRBJ1-2, with 9 bases lining up with TRBD1. Germline V CDR1 and CDR2: SGHRS, YFSETQ. CDR3 length: 15 residues. V was pared by 0 bases and J by 1 base, with 1 base of the junction left unmatched. The DNA for the CDR3 is TGCGCCAGCAGCTTGGGGACAGGGGATAACTATGGCTACACCTTC. This translates into CASSLGTGDNYGYTF.

The genes are TRBV15 and TRBJ1-5, with D unresolved. Germline V gene sequence: CDR1 LNHNV, CDR2 YYDKDF (reference sequence). The V gene lost 4 bases and the J gene lost 2 bases, with 18 bases spanning the gap. The CDR3 has 17 amino acids. As DNA, the CDR3 is TGTGCCACCAGCATTTCCCGGGAATCTGGAGGCAATCAGCCCCAGCATTTT. Its translation is CATSISRESGGNQPQHF.

The chain has TRBV7-8 and TRBJ1-1; D is possibly TRBD1 (5 bases). CDR1 and CDR2 (germline): SGHVS, FQNEAQ. Trimming left V 5 bases short and J 0 bases short, with 13 bases between. This CDR3 is built from 15 residues. The CDR3 DNA reads TGTGCCAGCAGCCCGGTGCGACAGATGAACACTGAAGCTTTCTTT. This codes for CASSPVRQMNTEAFF. Variable domain in full (rest from reference TRBV7-8 and TRBJ1-1): GAGVSQSPRYKVAKRGQDVALRCDPISGHVSLFWYQQALGQGPEFLTYFQNEAQLDKSGLPSDRFFAERPEGSVSTLKIQRTQQEDSAVYLCASSPVRQMNTEAFFGQGTRLTVV.

The J gene is TRBJ1-1, the V gene TRBV6-2 or TRBV6-3, with D hard to call. Looked up from germline, CDR1 is MNHEY and CDR2 is SVGEGT. Trimming cost V 5 bases and J 7 bases, with 8 bases left between them. This CDR3 is built from 11 residues. This chain's CDR3 is CASSDRGEAFF. CDR3 coding DNA: TGTGCCAGCAGTGACCGGGGTGAAGCTTTCTTT.

The chain recombines TRBV6-5 with TRBJ1-2; 7 bases are a match to TRBD1. This CDR3 is 14 amino acids long. The V segment lost 6 bases and the J segment 3 bases; nucleotides outside the gene matches: 7. Germline CDR1 MNHEY, CDR2 SVGAGI. The CDR3, as DNA: TGTGCCAGCAGGGGGGAGGGGGCGGACTATGGCTACACCTTC. Encoded protein: CASRGEGADYGYTF.

The genes are TRBV13 and TRBJ2-1; tentatively, D is TRBD2 (6 bases). V gave up 5 bases and J gave up 0 bases, with 17 bases separating them. CDR3 length: 17 amino acids. CDR1 is PRHDT, CDR2 FYEKMQ, per germline (reference sequence). In DNA form, the CDR3 reads TGTGCCAGCAGCATACGTGACGGGAGAATCTCCTACAATGAGCAGTTCTTC. Its protein is CASSIRDGRISYNEQFF.

V usage is TRBV4-1 and J usage is TRBJ2-2; no clear D gene. Germline V gene sequence: CDR1 MGHRA, CDR2 YSYEKL. The V end was cut by 2 bases, the J end by 5 bases, with 9 bases between. This CDR3 comprises 14 residues. CDR3 in amino acids: CASSQPLGTGELFF. The CDR3 DNA follows: TGCGCCAGCAGCCAACCCCTCGGGACCGGGGAGCTGTTTTTT.

The chain employs TRBV9 and TRBJ1-3; 10 bases are shared with TRBD1. The CDR3 contains 17 residues. The germline CDR1 and CDR2 sequences are SGDLS and YYNGEE. V lost 3 bases to trimming and J lost 0 bases; unmatched junction nucleotides: 6. The CDR3 loop is CASSGPGTGASGNTIYF. For the CDR3, the DNA is TGTGCCAGCAGCGGCCCCGGGACAGGGGCCTCTGGAAACACCATATATTTT.

The chain recombines TRBV19 with TRBJ2-1; the D is unclear. Trimming removed 5 bases from V and 12 bases from J, with 14 bases in between. This CDR3 is built from 12 residues. Germline V lookup: CDR1 LNHDA, CDR2 SQIVND (reference sequence). The CDR3 region is CASSSPGPRQFF. Written as DNA, the CDR3 is TGTGCCAGTAGTTCCCCCGGACCTAGGCAGTTCTTC.

The genes are TRBV11-1 and TRBJ2-2; 10 bases match TRBD2. The CDR3 runs 16 residues. With V trimmed by 1 base and J by 3 bases, 2 bases remained unmatched. Germline V gene data show CDR1 as SGHAT and CDR2 as FQDESV (reference sequence). The CDR3 DNA reads TGTGCCAGCAGCTTAGAACTAGCGGGATACACCGGGGAGCTGTTTTTT. Encoded protein: CASSLELAGYTGELFF.

The V call is TRBV5-1, the J call TRBJ1-1; D is uncertain. Germline lookup yields CDR1 SGHRS and CDR2 YFSETQ. Trimming shortened V by 0 bases and J by 6 bases, and 9 bases separated the two germline ends. This CDR3 spans 13 amino acids. CDR3 sequence (DNA): TGCGCCAGCAGCTTGGATCTAGGGTCTGAAGCTTTCTTT. Translated, it gives CASSLDLGSEAFF.